This T cell receptor (beta chain) was sequenced during a study of radiotherapy plus CTLA-4 blockade in lung cancer. Background on the study: Among all patients, 18% showed objective responses, while approximately 30% had disease control. General observations from the study: How blood T cell clones changed early, along with interferon-beta, reportedly forecast response best. There was expansion of tumor-derived TCR clones in blood after radiotherapy plus ipilimumab.

As concerns this clone: Its antigen is not identified.

Repertoires were generated with immunoSEQ multiplex PCR, while TCRdb's copy carries only in-frame clones and drops some. The table includes about 59,000 clones, approximately 65% detected once. The sequencing here drew on peripheral blood, taken from a patient treated with radiotherapy plus ipilimumab. The TCR originated in a human donor with non-small cell lung cancer whose response to radiotherapy plus ipilimumab could not be evaluated.

The CDR3 bases are TGTGCCAGCAAGTTCCAGACAACCCAAGAGACCCAGTACTTC. Its protein product is CASKFQTTQETQYF. The V gene is TRBV6-1, the J gene TRBJ2-5; D gene uncertain. The germline V gene encodes CDR1 MNHNS and CDR2 SASEGT. V was shortened by 7 bases and J by 1 base, with 13 bases between the two germline ends. The CDR3 contains 14 residues.